A single sample is the source of the 9 T cell receptor beta chains below, sequenced in a study of T-cell reconstitution after alpha-beta-depleted transplantation in children. Unique molecular identifiers were incorporated into the prepared TCRbeta library. TCRdb reprocessed the PCR reads with MiXCR, giving one entry per CDR3 protein. The repertoire includes about 420,000 distinct CDR3 sequences, 15% to 20% of them detected once, and approximately 29% sits in the top ten. This specimen was PBMCs, mostly from graft donor cells, taken 360 days after TCRalphabeta/CD19-depleted stem cell transplant. The receptors were sampled from a boy under two years old who had a stem cell transplant for Wiskott-Aldrich syndrome, so the T cells may come from the graft donor.

The gene calls are TRBV6-6 and TRBJ2-5, with no clear D. The V gene lost 7 bases and the J gene lost 1 base, with 10 bases spanning the gap. The CDR3 has 13 residues. Per the germline V gene, CDR1 is MNHNY and CDR2 is SVGAGI (reference sequence). Here the CDR3 reads CASMDGVQETQYF. CDR3 nucleotides: TGTGCCAGCATGGACGGAGTCCAAGAGACCCAGTACTTC.

The chain couples TRBV12-3 or TRBV12-4 to TRBJ2-2; D is unresolved. The CDR3 sequence is 12 residues long. Trimming shortened V by 5 bases and J by 7 bases, and 8 bases separated the two germline ends. This CDR3 reads CASSPYIGELFF. CDR3 coding DNA: TGTGCCAGCAGTCCGTACATCGGGGAGCTGTTTTTT.

This clonotype was observed a few times. V is TRBV12-3 or TRBV12-4 and J is TRBJ1-6; TRBD1 matches 9 bases. CDR3 length: 15 amino acids. V gave up 5 bases and J gave up 10 bases; unmatched junction bases: 9. CDR3 sequence reads: CASSQNRGRQSPLHF. Written as DNA, the CDR3 is TGTGCCAGCAGTCAAAACAGGGGGCGTCAATCACCCCTCCACTTT.

The chain combines TRBV25-1 with TRBJ2-5, with 10 positions matching TRBD1. The V gene's germline CDR1 is MGHDK and CDR2 SYGVNS. With 5 bases clipped from V and 3 bases from J, the junction kept 6 bases outside the gene matches. The CDR3 spans 15 residues. This CDR3 is CASSKTGGYEETQYF. The CDR3 bases are TGTGCCAGCAGTAAGACAGGGGGCTATGAAGAGACCCAGTACTTC.

The chain carries TRBV5-1 and TRBJ2-2; D is unclear. V was clipped by 3 bases and J by 5 bases, with 5 bases between them. The CDR3 extends over 12 amino acids. The germline CDR1 and CDR2 sequences are SGHRS and YFSETQ. The chain's CDR3 is CASSWKTGELFF. The CDR3 DNA sequence: TGCGCCAGCAGCTGGAAAACCGGGGAGCTGTTTTTT.

This clonotype showed up many times. The V gene is TRBV18, the J gene TRBJ2-1; D uncertain. CDR3 length equals 14 residues. Germline V gives CDR1 KGHSH, CDR2 LQKENI. V lost 0 bases, J lost 3 bases, and 6 bases lay in between. The DNA for the CDR3 is TGTGCCAGCTCACCACCTAGTATCTACAATGAGCAGTTCTTC. As protein: CASSPPSIYNEQFF. Together with reference TRBV18 and TRBJ2-1, the CDR3 gives the full variable domain: NAGVMQNPRHLVRRRGQEARLRCSPMKGHSHVYWYRQLPEEGLKFMVYLQKENIIDESGMPKERFSAEFPKEGPSILRIQQVVRGDSAAYFCASSPPSIYNEQFFGPGTRLTVL.

The chain carries TRBV6-5 and TRBJ2-7, with 9 bases lining up with TRBD1. From germline, CDR1 is MNHEY and CDR2 SVGAGI. This CDR3 has 11 residues. V was clipped by 8 bases and J by 5 bases; unmatched bases: 1. The CDR3 sequence is CASHRGHEQYF. In DNA, the CDR3 is TGTGCCAGCCACAGGGGGCACGAGCAGTACTTC.

V usage is TRBV7-9 and J usage is TRBJ2-1; TRBD2 matches 7 bases. Germline-derived CDR1 and CDR2 are SEHNR and FQNEAQ (reference sequence). V dropped 4 bases and J dropped 12; count of bases not matched to a gene: 15. This CDR3 region has 15 residues. The CDR3 region is CASSSVAGGSGVQFF. In DNA form, the CDR3 reads TGTGCCAGCAGCTCGGTAGCGGGTGGCTCGGGGGTGCAGTTCTTC.

J is TRBJ1-1 and V is TRBV29-1; D gene unclear. Trimming left V 5 bases short and J 7 bases short, with 11 bases between. Germline V gene data show CDR1 as SQVTM and CDR2 as ANQGSEA. This CDR3 has 11 residues. CDR3 loop: CSVTSAGEAFF. The CDR3 region has the DNA TGCAGCGTTACGTCAGCGGGTGAAGCTTTCTTT.